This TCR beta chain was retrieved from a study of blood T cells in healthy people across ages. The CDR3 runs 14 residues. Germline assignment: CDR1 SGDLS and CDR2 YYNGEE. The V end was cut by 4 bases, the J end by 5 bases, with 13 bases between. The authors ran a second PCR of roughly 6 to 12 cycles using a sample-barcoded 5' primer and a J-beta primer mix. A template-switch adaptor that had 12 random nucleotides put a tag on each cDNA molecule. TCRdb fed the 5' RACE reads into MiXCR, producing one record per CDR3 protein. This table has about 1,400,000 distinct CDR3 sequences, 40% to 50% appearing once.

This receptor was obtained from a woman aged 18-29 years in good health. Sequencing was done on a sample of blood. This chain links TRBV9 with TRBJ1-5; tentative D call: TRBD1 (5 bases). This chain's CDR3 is CASSFGGADQPQHF. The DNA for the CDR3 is TGTGCCAGCAGCTTCGGCGGGGCGGATCAGCCCCAGCATTTT. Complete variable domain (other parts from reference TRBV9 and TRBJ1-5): DSGVTQTPKHLITATGQRVTLRCSPRSGDLSVYWYQQSLDQGLQFLIQYYNGEERAKGNILERFSAQQFPDLHSELNLSSLELGDSALYFCASSFGGADQPQHFGDGTRLSIL.